This T cell receptor beta chain was sequenced for a study of Ad26.COV2.S vaccination and SARS-CoV-2 variants. Background on the study: Enrolled in COV1001, the donor was in the Ad26.COV2.S trial arm, which received the vaccine. Study conclusions and caveats: Spike-specific responses of CD8+ and CD4+ T cells were reported to display substantial breadth after vaccination. Spike-specific TCR breadth was greater in vaccine than placebo recipients.

To note about this clone: Its specificity is not known.

Profiling relied on immunoSEQ multiplex PCR, and the TCRdb table lists in-frame clones only, not all of them. Altogether over 250,000 clones are present, about 89% being singletons, with the ten largest covering around 3%. Treatment here: roughly 18 received Ad26.COV2.S at low or high dose, single or two shots; about 5 received placebo; per-sample allocation not given. Following the first vaccine or placebo injection, samples were taken on day 63. Ad26.COV2.S expressed prefusion-stabilized spike from the original Wuhan strain. The CDR3 extends over 15 amino acids. Germline CDR1 is SGHAT and CDR2 is FQDESV (reference sequence). The V and J ends lost 1 base and 2 bases, in that order; junction bases with no gene match: 1.

The specimen comprised peripheral blood, sampled in a trial of Ad26.COV2.S vaccine versus placebo. This rearrangement joins TRBV11-1 to TRBJ2-1; TRBD2 matches at 8 bases. The sequence derives from a person between 18 and 60 years old who received the Ad26.COV2.S COVID-19 vaccine or a placebo. CDR3 sequence (DNA): TGTGCCAGCAGCTTAGGCGGGGGGCCCTACAATGAGCAGTTCTTC. Translating gives CASSLGGGPYNEQFF.